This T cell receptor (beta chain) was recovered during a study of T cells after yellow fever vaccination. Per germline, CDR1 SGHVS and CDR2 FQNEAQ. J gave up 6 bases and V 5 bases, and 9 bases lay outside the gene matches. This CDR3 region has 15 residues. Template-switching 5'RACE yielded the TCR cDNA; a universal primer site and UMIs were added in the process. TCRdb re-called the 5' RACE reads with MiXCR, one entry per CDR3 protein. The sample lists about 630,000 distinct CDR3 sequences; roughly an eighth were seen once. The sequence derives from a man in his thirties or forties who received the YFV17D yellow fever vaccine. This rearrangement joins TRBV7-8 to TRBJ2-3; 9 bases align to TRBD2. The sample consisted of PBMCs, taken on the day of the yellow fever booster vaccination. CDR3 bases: TGTGCCAGCAGCCCAGGGACTAGCCCCAGGGATACGCAGTATTTT. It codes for CASSPGTSPRDTQYF. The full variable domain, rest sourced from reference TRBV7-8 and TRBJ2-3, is GAGVSQSPRYKVAKRGQDVALRCDPISGHVSLFWYQQALGQGPEFLTYFQNEAQLDKSGLPSDRFFAERPEGSVSTLKIQRTQQEDSAVYLCASSPGTSPRDTQYFGPGTRLTVL.